These 28 T cell receptor beta chains were sequenced from one sample in a study of shared clonotypes between healthy human individuals. TCRdb's copy holds only in-frame clones and misses some; the assay was immunoSEQ multiplex PCR. The repertoire consists of millions of clones, with 85% to 95% occurring once and the leading ten covering 0.85% to 1.2%. Cells designated naive CD8 were CD45RO-negative and were positively selected for CCR7, with terminally differentiated effector memory CD45RA+ cells excluded. Sequencing input: naive CD8+ T cells sorted from blood. These receptors originate from a man between 18 and 35 years old in good health.

Concerning this clone itself: The same CDR3 also results from other DNA sequences found in this sample. The chain links TRBV7-2 to TRBJ2-7, with 8 bases that match TRBD2. Germline lookup yields CDR1 SGHTA and CDR2 FQGNSA. This CDR3 comprises 14 residues. The J segment lost 1 base and the V segment lost 4 bases, leaving 3 bases of the junction unmatched. The CDR3 DNA follows: TGTGCCAGCAGCTCCCCGGGGGGGTCCTACGAGCAGTACTTC. It specifies CASSSPGGSYEQYF. Using reference TRBV7-2 and TRBJ2-7 for the parts outside the CDR3, the full variable domain is GAGVSQSPSNKVTEKGKDVELRCDPISGHTALYWYRQSLGQGLEFLIYFQGNSAPDKSGLPSDRFSAERTGGSVSTLTIQRTQQEDSAVYLCASSSPGGSYEQYFGPGTRLTVT.

The chain carries TRBV25-1 and TRBJ2-2; perhaps TRBD1 as D (6 bases). The CDR3 sequence is 16 residues long. Trimming removed 2 bases from V and 2 bases from J, with 12 bases in between. The germline V gene has CDR1 MGHDK and CDR2 SYGVNS. CDR3 amino acids: CASSELLQGNTGELFF. The CDR3 nucleotides are TGTGCCAGCAGTGAACTGTTACAGGGAAACACCGGGGAGCTGTTTTTT.

The chain employs TRBV13 and TRBJ1-1; D call uncertain. V was trimmed by 5 bases and J by 0 bases, leaving 19 bases between them. The CDR3 loop spans 17 amino acids. Looked up from germline, CDR1 is PRHDT and CDR2 is FYEKMQ (reference sequence). Written as DNA, the CDR3 is TGTGCCAGCAGCCCCCTCGGGGAGGATCGCATGAACACTGAAGCTTTCTTT. It specifies CASSPLGEDRMNTEAFF.

This clone was recorded once. The chain has TRBV2 and TRBJ1-5, with a possible D match to TRBD1 (5 bases). The germline V and J ends were trimmed by 6 bases and 7 bases, with 13 bases remaining between them. Germline CDR1 SNHLY, CDR2 FYNNEI. CDR3 length equals 13 residues. The CDR3 spells CASSIRGRQPQHF. Written as DNA, the CDR3 is TGTGCCAGCAGCATAAGGGGCCGACAGCCCCAGCATTTT. Supplemented by reference TRBV2 and TRBJ1-5, the full variable domain reads EPEVTQTPSHQVTQMGQEVILRCVPISNHLYFYWYRQILGQKVEFLVSFYNNEISEKSEIFDDQFSVERPDGSNFTLKIRSTKLEDSAMYFCASSIRGRQPQHFGDGTRLSIL.

This clone was seen just once. The CDR3 region is CATSSISGGPISYEQYF. The CDR3 coding sequence is TGTGCCACCAGCAGTATTAGCGGGGGGCCTATTTCCTACGAGCAGTACTTC. This chain connects TRBV15 to TRBJ2-7, with TRBD2 matching over 10 bases. The length of the CDR3 is 17 residues. Germline V lookup: CDR1 LNHNV, CDR2 YYDKDF (reference sequence). Trimming took 3 bases from V and 1 from J; bases not matched to a gene: 9. Full variable domain (missing parts from reference TRBV15 and TRBJ2-7): DAMVIQNPRYQVTQFGKPVTLSCSQTLNHNVMYWYQQKSSQAPKLLFHYYDKDFNNEADTPDNFQSRRPNTSFCFLDIRSPGLGDTAMYLCATSSISGGPISYEQYFGPGTRLTVT.

Worth noting for this clone: Other DNA sequences of this sample code for an identical CDR3. The J gene is TRBJ2-7, the V gene TRBV7-9; TRBD1 or TRBD2 may be the D gene (5 bases each). Trimming removed 5 bases at V and 1 base at J, with 9 bases between. This CDR3 has 13 amino acids. Germline lookup yields CDR1 SEHNR and CDR2 FQNEAQ (reference sequence). CDR3 amino acids: CASSPGTSYEQYF. The CDR3 DNA reads as TGTGCCAGCAGCCCCGGGACGTCCTACGAGCAGTACTTC.

The rearrangement uses TRBV5-4 and TRBJ2-7; D might be TRBD2 (6 bases). The CDR3 consists of 13 residues. V was clipped by 2 bases and J by 1 base, with 7 bases between them. The V gene's germline CDR1 is SGHNT and CDR2 YYREEE (reference sequence). CDR3 sequence reads: CASSFAGSYEQYF. The CDR3, as DNA: TGTGCCAGCAGCTTTGCGGGATCCTACGAGCAGTACTTC.

In regard to this clone: One end of the junction fails to match germline, which may point to a read error. The genes are TRBV7-7 and TRBJ2-2; D gene uncertain. The V gene's germline CDR1 is SSHAT and CDR2 FNYEAQ (reference sequence). The CDR3 covers 16 residues. The CDR3 DNA reads TGTGCTAGCAGCTTAGACACGGCCCCTTTGGCCGGGGAGCTGTTTTTT. Residues: CASSLDTAPLAGELFF.

The chain carries TRBV7-9 and TRBJ2-2; 9 bases fit TRBD1. This CDR3 comprises 15 residues. The J segment lost 5 bases and the V segment lost 4 bases, leaving 5 bases of the junction unmatched. Per germline, CDR1 SEHNR and CDR2 FQNEAQ (reference sequence). The CDR3 here is CASSSGQGATGELFF. The CDR3 coding sequence is TGTGCCAGCAGCTCGGGACAGGGTGCGACCGGGGAGCTGTTTTTT. Filled out from reference TRBV7-9 and TRBJ2-2, the complete variable domain reads DTGVSQNPRHKITKRGQNVTFRCDPISEHNRLYWYRQTLGQGPEFLTYFQNEAQLEKSRLLSDRFSAERPKGSFSTLEIQRTEQGDSAMYLCASSSGQGATGELFFGEGSRLTVL.

The chain couples TRBV7-9 to TRBJ2-5, with 12 bases lining up with TRBD2. The CDR3 sequence is 15 residues long. Germline lookup yields CDR1 SEHNR and CDR2 FQNEAQ (reference sequence). V was pared by 5 bases and J by 5 bases, with 6 bases of the junction left unmatched. CDR3 sequence: CASSPGTSGWETQYF. The CDR3 coding sequence is TGTGCCAGCAGCCCCGGGACTAGCGGGTGGGAGACCCAGTACTTC.

The chain uses TRBV11-2 and TRBJ2-5; weak D call: TRBD1 (8 bases). Trimming stripped 3 bases from V and 4 bases from J, with 21 bases between. This CDR3 has 17 amino acids. Germline V gene data show CDR1 as SGHAT and CDR2 as FQNNGV. CDR3 DNA sequence: TGTGCCAGCAGCTTTGGGGGGGGACAGGTGAACAGAGAGACCCAGTACTTC. Residues: CASSFGGGQVNRETQYF.

The chain links TRBV11-1 to TRBJ1-4; D may be TRBD1 (6 bases). The length of the CDR3 is 14 residues. The germline gives CDR1 SGHAT, CDR2 FQDESV (reference sequence). Trimming left V 4 bases short and J 10 bases short, with 16 bases between. This chain's CDR3 is CASSSVRGGGKLFF. The CDR3 coding sequence is TGTGCCAGCAGCTCCGTCCGGGGAGGGGGAAAACTGTTTTTT.

This clone was seen only once. V gene TRBV19 combines with J gene TRBJ2-1; TRBD2 is a possible D gene (6 bases). The CDR3 extends over 18 amino acids. In germline, CDR1 is LNHDA, CDR2 SQIVND (reference sequence). V lost 0 bases and J 4 bases, leaving 19 bases between the germline ends. The CDR3 is CASSIDLEEGLGYNEQFF. In DNA form, the CDR3 reads TGTGCCAGTAGTATAGATCTTGAGGAGGGGTTGGGATACAATGAGCAGTTCTTC.

V usage is TRBV28 and J usage is TRBJ2-7, with no clear D. This CDR3 has 10 amino acids. V was pared by 10 bases and J by 2 bases, with 6 bases between. Germline V gene sequence: CDR1 MDHEN, CDR2 SYDVKM. CDR3 sequence reads: CATAAYEQYF. In DNA, the CDR3 is TGTGCCACCGCAGCCTACGAGCAGTACTTC.

J is TRBJ2-7 and V is TRBV19, with D possibly TRBD1 on 5 matching bases. The germline CDR1 and CDR2 sequences are LNHDA and SQIVND (reference sequence). With 2 bases removed from V and 2 bases from J, the gap between germline ends came to 10 bases. This CDR3 is built from 14 residues. The CDR3 region is CASSIPDNTYEQYF. Here the CDR3 DNA reads TGTGCCAGTAGTATACCGGACAATACCTACGAGCAGTACTTC.

V usage is TRBV14 and J usage is TRBJ2-7, with TRBD1 matching 7 bases. Germline values: CDR1 SGHDN, CDR2 FVKESK. With 1 base clipped from V and 9 bases from J, the junction kept 0 bases outside the gene matches. This CDR3 spans 11 amino acids. CDR3 in DNA: TGTGCCAGCAGCCAAGGGACAGGGCAGTACTTC. Protein: CASSQGTGQYF.

The V call is TRBV30, the J call TRBJ2-7; the D gene is possibly TRBD1 (5 bases). This CDR3 is built from 14 residues. V lost 0 bases and J 2 bases, leaving 11 bases between the germline ends. Germline V gene sequence: CDR1 GTSNPN, CDR2 SVGIG (reference sequence). The CDR3 DNA sequence: TGTGCCTGGAGTGTACAAGGGGCACCCTACGAGCAGTACTTC. Translated: CAWSVQGAPYEQYF.

The chain combines TRBV13 with TRBJ2-3; D is ambiguous. This CDR3 comprises 15 residues. V lost 2 bases to trimming and J lost 5 bases, with 14 bases between them. Per germline, CDR1 PRHDT and CDR2 FYEKMQ (reference sequence). As DNA, the CDR3 is TGTGCCAGCAGCTTACTCGGCGTCGGGCGAGATACGCAGTATTTT. Encoded protein: CASSLLGVGRDTQYF. The entire variable domain, with the rest obtained from reference TRBV13 and TRBJ2-3, is as follows: AAGVIQSPRHLIKEKRETATLKCYPIPRHDTVYWYQQGPGQDPQFLISFYEKMQSDKGSIPDRFSAQQFSDYHSELNMSSLELGDSALYFCASSLLGVGRDTQYFGPGTRLTVL.

The V call is TRBV6-6, the J call TRBJ1-4; the D gene is possibly TRBD1 (5 bases). The CDR3 totals 14 residues. Trimming pared 4 bases from V and 3 bases from J, leaving 9 bases between. Germline CDR1 and CDR2: MNHNY and SVGAGI (reference sequence). CDR3 nucleotides: TGTGCCAGCAGTTGGGGGAGTCCTAATGAAAAACTGTTTTTT. As protein: CASSWGSPNEKLFF.

The chain couples TRBV6-5 to TRBJ1-2; TRBD1 agrees at 7 bases. The CDR3 length is 14 residues. V trimming: 4 bases; J trimming: 8 bases; junction bases outside the gene matches: 10. The germline CDR1 and CDR2 sequences are MNHEY and SVGAGI. The chain's CDR3 is CASSSTGPTGGYTF. The CDR3 coding sequence is TGTGCCAGCAGTTCGACAGGGCCGACCGGCGGCTACACCTTC.

This clone has just one count. J is TRBJ2-7 and V is TRBV11-2; 7 bases are a match to TRBD1. Trimming at V came to 5 bases and at J to 4 bases, leaving 8 bases not matched to a gene. CDR1 SGHAT and CDR2 FQNNGV come from the germline V gene. The CDR3 consists of 14 residues. CDR3 DNA: TGTGCCAGCAGCATATCCGGGACAGCTTACGAGCAGTACTTC. It specifies CASSISGTAYEQYF.

The chain recombines TRBV4-1 with TRBJ2-7, with D unclear. The V gene's germline CDR1 is MGHRA and CDR2 YSYEKL. The V gene lost 0 bases and the J gene lost 2 bases, with 8 bases spanning the gap. This CDR3 spans 14 amino acids. The CDR3 sequence: CASSQEVRAYEQYF. CDR3 coding DNA: TGCGCCAGCAGCCAAGAGGTCCGAGCCTACGAGCAGTACTTC.

This sequence joins TRBV11-2 and TRBJ2-7; 10 bases are a match to TRBD1. V lost 5 bases to trimming and J lost 1 base; unmatched junction nucleotides: 5. Germline assignment: CDR1 SGHAT and CDR2 FQNNGV. This CDR3 has 15 amino acids. Here the CDR3 reads CASSIGTGVSYEQYF. DNA for the CDR3: TGTGCCAGCAGCATCGGGACAGGGGTTTCCTACGAGCAGTACTTC.

The V gene is TRBV28, the J gene TRBJ2-7; 7 positions match TRBD1. J lost 2 bases, V lost 4 bases, and 11 bases had no gene match. CDR3 length equals 16 residues. Per germline, CDR1 MDHEN and CDR2 SYDVKM. The CDR3 DNA reads as TGTGCCAGCAGTTCCCGGACAGGAAAAGTCCCCTACGAGCAGTACTTC. Amino acids: CASSSRTGKVPYEQYF. Full variable domain (missing parts from reference TRBV28 and TRBJ2-7): DVKVTQSSRYLVKRTGEKVFLECVQDMDHENMFWYRQDPGLGLRLIYFSYDVKMKEKGDIPEGYSVSREKKERFSLILESASTNQTSMYLCASSSRTGKVPYEQYFGPGTRLTVT.

The chain links TRBV6-5 to TRBJ1-4, with a possible D match to TRBD1 (5 bases). V was trimmed by 6 bases and J by 7 bases, leaving 15 bases between them. The CDR3 runs to 14 residues. Germline V gives CDR1 MNHEY, CDR2 SVGAGI. The CDR3 spells CASRFREGSEKLFF. The CDR3 bases are TGTGCCAGCAGGTTCAGGGAGGGTAGTGAAAAACTGTTTTTT.

The chain employs TRBV7-9 and TRBJ1-1; 11 nucleotides line up with TRBD1. The ends lost 1 base at V and 5 bases at J; junction bases unmatched: 3. There are 15 residues in the CDR3. Germline V gene data show CDR1 as SEHNR and CDR2 as FQNEAQ (reference sequence). The CDR3: CASSLGTGGGTEAFF. CDR3 bases: TGTGCCAGCAGCTTAGGGACAGGGGGCGGAACTGAAGCTTTCTTT.

In nucleotides, the CDR3 is TGTGCCAGTAGTATAGATCGAGAGGGGAGGGCTGAAGCTTTCTTT. This gives the protein CASSIDREGRAEAFF. The genes are TRBV19 and TRBJ1-1, with D possibly matching TRBD1 (5 bases). Germline V lookup: CDR1 LNHDA, CDR2 SQIVND (reference sequence). The CDR3 loop spans 15 amino acids. With 0 bases removed from V and 6 bases from J, the gap between germline ends came to 14 bases.

The chain joins TRBV10-2 to TRBJ2-5, with D possibly being TRBD2 (5 bases). In germline, CDR1 is WSHSY, CDR2 SAAADI. The CDR3 loop spans 17 amino acids. V was cut by 0 bases and J by 0 bases, with 14 bases left in between. As DNA, the CDR3 is TGCGCCAGCAGTGAGTCGAGGATAAACGGGGACCAAGAGACCCAGTACTTC. It translates to CASSESRINGDQETQYF.